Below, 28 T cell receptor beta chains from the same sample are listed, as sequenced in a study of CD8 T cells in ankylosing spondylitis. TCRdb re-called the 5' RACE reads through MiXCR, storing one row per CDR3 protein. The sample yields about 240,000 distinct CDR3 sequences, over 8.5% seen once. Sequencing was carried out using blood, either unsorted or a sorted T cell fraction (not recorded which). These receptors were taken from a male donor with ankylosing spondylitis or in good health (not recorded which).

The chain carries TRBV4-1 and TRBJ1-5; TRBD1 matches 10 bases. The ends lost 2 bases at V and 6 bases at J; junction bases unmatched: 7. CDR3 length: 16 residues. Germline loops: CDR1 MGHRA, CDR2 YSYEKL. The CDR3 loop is CASSQNGQGGGQPQHF. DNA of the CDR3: TGCGCCAGCAGCCAAAACGGACAGGGGGGCGGTCAGCCCCAGCATTTT.

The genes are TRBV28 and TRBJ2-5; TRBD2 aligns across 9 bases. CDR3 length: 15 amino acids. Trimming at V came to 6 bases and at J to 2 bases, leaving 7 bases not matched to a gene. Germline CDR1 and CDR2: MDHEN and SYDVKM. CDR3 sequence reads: CASRQTSGGQETQYF. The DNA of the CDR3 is TGTGCCAGCAGGCAGACTAGCGGAGGACAAGAGACCCAGTACTTC.

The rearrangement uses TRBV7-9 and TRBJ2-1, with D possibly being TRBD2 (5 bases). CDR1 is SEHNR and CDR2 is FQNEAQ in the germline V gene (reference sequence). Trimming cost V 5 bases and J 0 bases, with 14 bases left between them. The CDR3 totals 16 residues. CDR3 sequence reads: CASSPKRRISYNEQFF. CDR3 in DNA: TGTGCCAGCAGCCCTAAGCGGAGAATCTCCTACAATGAGCAGTTCTTC.

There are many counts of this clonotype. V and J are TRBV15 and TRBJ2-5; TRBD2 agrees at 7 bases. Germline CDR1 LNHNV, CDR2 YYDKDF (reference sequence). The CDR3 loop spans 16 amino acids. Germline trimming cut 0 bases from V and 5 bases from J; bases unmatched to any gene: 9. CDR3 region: CATSRDVPSGRETQYF. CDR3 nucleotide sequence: TGTGCCACCAGCAGAGATGTGCCTAGCGGACGGGAGACCCAGTACTTC.

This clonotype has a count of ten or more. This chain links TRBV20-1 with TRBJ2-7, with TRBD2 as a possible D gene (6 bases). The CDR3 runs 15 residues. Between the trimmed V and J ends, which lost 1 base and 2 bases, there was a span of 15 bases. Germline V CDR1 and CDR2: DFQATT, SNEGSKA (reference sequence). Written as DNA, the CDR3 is TGCAGTGCTAGAGGTTTAGGGACTCCAGCCTACGAGCAGTACTTC. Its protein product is CSARGLGTPAYEQYF.

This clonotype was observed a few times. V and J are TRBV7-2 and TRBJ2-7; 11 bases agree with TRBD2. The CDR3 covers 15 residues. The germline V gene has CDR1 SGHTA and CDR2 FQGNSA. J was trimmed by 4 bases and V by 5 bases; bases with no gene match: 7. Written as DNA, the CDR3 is TGTGCCAGCAGCCCGACTAGCGGGGTGATTTACGAGCAGTACTTC. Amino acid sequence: CASSPTSGVIYEQYF.

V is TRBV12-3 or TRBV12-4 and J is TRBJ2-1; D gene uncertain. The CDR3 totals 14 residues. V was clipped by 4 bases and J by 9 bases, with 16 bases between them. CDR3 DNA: TGTGCCAGCAGTTCCAGGCCCCCCGAGGCTGAGCAGTTCTTC. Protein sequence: CASSSRPPEAEQFF.

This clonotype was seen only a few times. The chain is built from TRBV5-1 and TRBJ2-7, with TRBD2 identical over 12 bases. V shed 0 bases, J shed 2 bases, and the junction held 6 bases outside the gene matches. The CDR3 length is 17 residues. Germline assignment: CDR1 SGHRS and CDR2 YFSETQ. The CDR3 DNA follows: TGCGCCAGCAGCTTGGCTCGGACTAGCGGGATAACCTACGAGCAGTACTTC. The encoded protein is CASSLARTSGITYEQYF.

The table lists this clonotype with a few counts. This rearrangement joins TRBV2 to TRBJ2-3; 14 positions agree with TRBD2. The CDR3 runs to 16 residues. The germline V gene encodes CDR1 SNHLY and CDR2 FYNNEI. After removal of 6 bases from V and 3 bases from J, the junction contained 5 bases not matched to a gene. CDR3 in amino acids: CASSERLAGGTDTQYF. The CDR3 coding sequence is TGTGCCAGCAGCGAAAGACTAGCGGGGGGGACAGATACGCAGTATTTT.

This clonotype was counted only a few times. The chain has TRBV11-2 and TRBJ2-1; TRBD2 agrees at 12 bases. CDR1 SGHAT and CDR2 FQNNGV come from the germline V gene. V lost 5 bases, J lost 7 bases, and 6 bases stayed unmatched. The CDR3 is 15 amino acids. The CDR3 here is CASSRGTSGQNEQFF. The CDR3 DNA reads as TGTGCCAGCAGCCGCGGGACTAGCGGGCAGAATGAGCAGTTCTTC. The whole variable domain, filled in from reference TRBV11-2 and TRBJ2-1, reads EAGVAQSPRYKIIEKRQSVAFWCNPISGHATLYWYQQILGQGPKLLIQFQNNGVVDDSQLPKDRFSAERLKGVDSTLKIQPAKLEDSAVYLCASSRGTSGQNEQFFGPGTRLTVL.

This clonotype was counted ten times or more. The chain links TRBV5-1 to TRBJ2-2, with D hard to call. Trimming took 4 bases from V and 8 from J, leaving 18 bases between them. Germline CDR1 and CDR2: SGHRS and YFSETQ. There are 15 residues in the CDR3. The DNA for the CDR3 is TGCGCCAGCAGCCCCCCCCGGCTGCGTTCAGGGGAGCTGTTTTTT. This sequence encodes CASSPPRLRSGELFF. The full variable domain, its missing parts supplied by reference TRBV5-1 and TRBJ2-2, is KAGVTQTPRYLIKTRGQQVTLSCSPISGHRSVSWYQQTPGQGLQFLFEYFSETQRNKGNFPGRFSGRQFSNSRSEMNVSTLELGDSALYLCASSPPRLRSGELFFGEGSRLTVL.

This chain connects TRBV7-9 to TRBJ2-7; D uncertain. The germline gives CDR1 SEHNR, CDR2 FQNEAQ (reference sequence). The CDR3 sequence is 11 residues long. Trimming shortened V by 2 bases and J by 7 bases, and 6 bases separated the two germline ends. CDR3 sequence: CASSLTTEQYF. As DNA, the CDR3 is TGTGCCAGCAGCTTAACAACAGAGCAGTACTTC.

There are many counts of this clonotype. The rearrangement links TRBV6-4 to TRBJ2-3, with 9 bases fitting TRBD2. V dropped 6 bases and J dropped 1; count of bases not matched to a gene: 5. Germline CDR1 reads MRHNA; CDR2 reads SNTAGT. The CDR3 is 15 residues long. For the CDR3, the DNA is TGTGCCAGCAGCGTAGCGGGAGATGGCACAGATACGCAGTATTTT. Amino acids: CASSVAGDGTDTQYF.

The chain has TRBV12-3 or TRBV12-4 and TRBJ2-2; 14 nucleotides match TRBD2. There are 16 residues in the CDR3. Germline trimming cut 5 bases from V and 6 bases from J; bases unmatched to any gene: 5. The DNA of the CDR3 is TGTGCCAGCAGTGGGACTAGCGGGGGCCCCCCCGGGGAGCTGTTTTTT. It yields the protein CASSGTSGGPPGELFF.

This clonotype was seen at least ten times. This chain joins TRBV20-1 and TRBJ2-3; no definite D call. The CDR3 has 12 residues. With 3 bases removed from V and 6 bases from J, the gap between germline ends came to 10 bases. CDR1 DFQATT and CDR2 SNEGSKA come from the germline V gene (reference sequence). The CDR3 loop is CSARPHSDTQYF. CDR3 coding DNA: TGCAGTGCTAGGCCTCATTCCGATACGCAGTATTTT.

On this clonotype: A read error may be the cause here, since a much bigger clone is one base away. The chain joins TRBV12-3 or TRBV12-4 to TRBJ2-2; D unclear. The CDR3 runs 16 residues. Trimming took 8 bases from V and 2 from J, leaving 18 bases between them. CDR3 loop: CASALTDHPNTGELFF. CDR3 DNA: TGTGCCAGCGCTCTCACCGACCACCCAAACACCGGGGAGCTGTTTTTT.

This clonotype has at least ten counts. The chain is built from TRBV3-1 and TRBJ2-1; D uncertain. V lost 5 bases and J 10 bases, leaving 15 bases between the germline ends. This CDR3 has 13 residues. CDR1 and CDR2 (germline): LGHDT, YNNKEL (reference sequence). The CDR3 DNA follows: TGTGCCAGCAGCGGGGTGATTAGTCGGGAGCAGTTCTTC. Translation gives CASSGVISREQFF.

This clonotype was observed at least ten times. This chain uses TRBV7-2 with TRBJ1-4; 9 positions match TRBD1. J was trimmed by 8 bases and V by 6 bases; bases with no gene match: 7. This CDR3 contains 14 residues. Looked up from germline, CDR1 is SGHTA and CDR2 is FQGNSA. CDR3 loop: CASRQNRGREKLFF. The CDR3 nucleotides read TGTGCCAGCAGACAAAACAGGGGGCGCGAAAAACTGTTTTTT. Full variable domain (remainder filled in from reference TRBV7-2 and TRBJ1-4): GAGVSQSPSNKVTEKGKDVELRCDPISGHTALYWYRQSLGQGLEFLIYFQGNSAPDKSGLPSDRFSAERTGGSVSTLTIQRTQQEDSAVYLCASRQNRGREKLFFGSGTQLSVL.

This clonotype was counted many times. The CDR3 coding sequence is TGCAGCGGCGCCGAGATGAACACTGAAGCTTTCTTT. Translation gives CSGAEMNTEAFF. The chain joins TRBV29-1 to TRBJ1-1; no clear D gene. V was pared by 7 bases and J by 0 bases, with 9 bases between. The CDR3 loop spans 12 amino acids. Looked up from germline, CDR1 is SQVTM and CDR2 is ANQGSEA.

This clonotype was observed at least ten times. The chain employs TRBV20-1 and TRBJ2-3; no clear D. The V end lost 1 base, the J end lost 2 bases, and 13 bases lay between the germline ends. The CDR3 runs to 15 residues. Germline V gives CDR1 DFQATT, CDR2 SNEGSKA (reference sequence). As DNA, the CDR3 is TGCAGTGCTAGAGTCACCTCATCTTTCACAGATACGCAGTATTTT. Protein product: CSARVTSSFTDTQYF.

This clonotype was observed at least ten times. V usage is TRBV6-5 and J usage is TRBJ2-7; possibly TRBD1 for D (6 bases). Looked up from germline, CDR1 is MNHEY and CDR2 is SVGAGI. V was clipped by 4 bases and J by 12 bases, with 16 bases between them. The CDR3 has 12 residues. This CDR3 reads CASSSVLQGLYF. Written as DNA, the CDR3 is TGTGCCAGCAGTTCCGTCCTCCAGGGGTTGTACTTC.

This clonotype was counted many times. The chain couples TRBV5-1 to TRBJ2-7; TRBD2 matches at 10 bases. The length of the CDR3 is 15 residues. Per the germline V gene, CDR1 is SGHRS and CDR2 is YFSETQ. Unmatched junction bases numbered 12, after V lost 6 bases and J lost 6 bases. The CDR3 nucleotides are TGCGCCAGCACGGGGAGTAGCGGGAGGTCAAGCGAGCAGTACTTC. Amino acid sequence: CASTGSSGRSSEQYF.

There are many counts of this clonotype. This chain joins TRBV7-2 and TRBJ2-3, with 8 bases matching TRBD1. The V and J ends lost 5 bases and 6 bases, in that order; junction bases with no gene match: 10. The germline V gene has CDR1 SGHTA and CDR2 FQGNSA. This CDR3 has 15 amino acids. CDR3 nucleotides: TGTGCCAGCAGCACTCGGACAGGGTGGGGGGATACGCAGTATTTT. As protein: CASSTRTGWGDTQYF.

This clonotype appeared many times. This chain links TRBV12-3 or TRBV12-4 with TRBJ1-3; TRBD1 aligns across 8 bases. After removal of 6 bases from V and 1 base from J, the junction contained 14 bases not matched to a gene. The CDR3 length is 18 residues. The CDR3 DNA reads TGTGCCAGCAGCCGAGGGACAGGAGGACCATTATCTGGAAACACCATATATTTT. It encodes CASSRGTGGPLSGNTIYF.

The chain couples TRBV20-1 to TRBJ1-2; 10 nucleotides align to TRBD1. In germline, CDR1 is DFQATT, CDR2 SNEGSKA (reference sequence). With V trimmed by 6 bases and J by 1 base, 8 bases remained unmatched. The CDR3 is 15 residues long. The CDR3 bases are TGCAGTGCCCGCGACAGGGGGCGGGTTAACTATGGCTACACCTTC. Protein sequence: CSARDRGRVNYGYTF.

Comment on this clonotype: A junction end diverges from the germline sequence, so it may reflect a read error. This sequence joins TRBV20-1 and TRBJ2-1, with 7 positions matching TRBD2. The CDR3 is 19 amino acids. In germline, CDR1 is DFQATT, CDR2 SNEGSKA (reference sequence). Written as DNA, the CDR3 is TGCTGTGCTAGTTCAAGTTCTAGCGGAGTGGGGTGGGGTGTGTATGAGCAGTTCTTC. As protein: CCASSSSSGVGWGVYEQFF.

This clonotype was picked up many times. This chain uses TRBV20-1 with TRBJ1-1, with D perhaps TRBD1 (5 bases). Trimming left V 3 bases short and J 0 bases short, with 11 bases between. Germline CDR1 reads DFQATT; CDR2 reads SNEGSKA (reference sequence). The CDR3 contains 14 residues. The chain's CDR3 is CSASKDNMNTEAFF. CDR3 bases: TGCAGTGCTAGTAAGGACAACATGAACACTGAAGCTTTCTTT.

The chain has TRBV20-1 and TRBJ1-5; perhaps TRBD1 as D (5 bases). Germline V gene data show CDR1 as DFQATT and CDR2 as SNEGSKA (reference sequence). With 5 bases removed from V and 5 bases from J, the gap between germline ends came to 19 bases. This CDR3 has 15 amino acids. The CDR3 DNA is TGCAGTGCTTCCACTTCCAGACAGTTCGATCAGCCCCAGCATTTT. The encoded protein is CSASTSRQFDQPQHF.